This T cell receptor beta chain is drawn from a study of response to subunit inactivated influenza vaccine. TCRdb ran MiXCR on the RT-PCR reads and lists one entry per CDR3 protein. The table lists about 170,000 distinct CDR3 sequences, approximately 12% of them singletons. This clonotype was detected only a few times. This CDR3 is 15 amino acids long. J was trimmed by 7 bases and V by 4 bases; bases with no gene match: 10. Looked up from germline, CDR1 is SGHRS and CDR2 is YFSETQ. Another study also made use of these data, one on T cells expressing NK-cell markers. This second study notes: UMIs were included in TCR beta cDNA generated by 5'RACE template switching.

The V and J genes are TRBV5-1 and TRBJ1-2; TRBD1 matches 10 bases. This TCR was recovered from a man between 50 and 59 years old who received an inactivated influenza vaccine. Sequencing was performed on CD8+ T cells sorted from PBMCs, taken 11 to 12 days after vaccination. CDR3 residues: CASSPTGGATVGYTF. The CDR3 DNA is TGCGCCAGCAGCCCGACAGGGGGCGCGACGGTTGGCTACACCTTC.